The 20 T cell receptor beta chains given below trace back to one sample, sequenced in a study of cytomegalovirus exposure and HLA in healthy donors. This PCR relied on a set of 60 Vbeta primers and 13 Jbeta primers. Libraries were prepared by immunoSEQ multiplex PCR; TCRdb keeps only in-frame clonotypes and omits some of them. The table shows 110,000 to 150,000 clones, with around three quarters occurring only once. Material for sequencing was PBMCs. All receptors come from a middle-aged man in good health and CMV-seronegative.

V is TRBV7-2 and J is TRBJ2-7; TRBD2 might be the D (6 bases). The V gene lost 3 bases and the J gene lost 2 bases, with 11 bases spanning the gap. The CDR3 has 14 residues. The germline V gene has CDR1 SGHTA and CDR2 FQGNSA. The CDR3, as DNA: TGTGCCAGCAGCTTTGACGGGGGAACCTACGAGCAGTACTTC. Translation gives CASSFDGGTYEQYF.

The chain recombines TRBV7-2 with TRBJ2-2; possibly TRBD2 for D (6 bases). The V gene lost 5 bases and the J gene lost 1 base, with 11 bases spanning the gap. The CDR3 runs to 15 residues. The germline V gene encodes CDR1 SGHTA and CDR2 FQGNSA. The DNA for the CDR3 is TGTGCCAGCAGCCTCGGGACTGAGAACACCGGGGAGCTGTTTTTT. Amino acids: CASSLGTENTGELFF.

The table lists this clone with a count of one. The CDR3 DNA sequence: TGTGCCAGCAGCGGGACTAGTTTAGATACGCAGTATTTT. Translated, it gives CASSGTSLDTQYF. V usage is TRBV7-2 and J usage is TRBJ2-3; 8 bases line up with TRBD2. After removal of 5 bases from V and 5 bases from J, the junction contained 3 bases not matched to a gene. From germline, CDR1 is SGHTA and CDR2 FQGNSA. The CDR3 contains 13 residues.

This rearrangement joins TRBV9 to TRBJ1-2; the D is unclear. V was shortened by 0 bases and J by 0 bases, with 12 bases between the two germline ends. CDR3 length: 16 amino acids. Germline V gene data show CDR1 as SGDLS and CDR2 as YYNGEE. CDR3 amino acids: CASSVDVTTSNYGYTF. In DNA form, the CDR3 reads TGTGCCAGCAGCGTAGATGTCACAACATCTAACTATGGCTACACCTTC.

The CDR3 coding sequence is TGTGCCAGCCGACTCTCGGGTAATGGCGGCTATGGCTACACCTTC. This encodes CASRLSGNGGYGYTF. The chain combines TRBV28 with TRBJ1-2, with D unresolved. CDR3 length: 15 amino acids. Between the trimmed V and J ends, which lost 8 bases and 4 bases, there was a span of 20 bases. Germline V gene data show CDR1 as MDHEN and CDR2 as SYDVKM.

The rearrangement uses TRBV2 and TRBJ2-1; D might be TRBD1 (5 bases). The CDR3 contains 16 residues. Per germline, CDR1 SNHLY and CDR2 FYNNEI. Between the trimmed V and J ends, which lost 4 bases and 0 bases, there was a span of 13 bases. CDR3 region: CASSAIQGPSYNEQFF. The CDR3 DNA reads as TGTGCCAGCAGTGCCATTCAGGGCCCCTCCTACAATGAGCAGTTCTTC.

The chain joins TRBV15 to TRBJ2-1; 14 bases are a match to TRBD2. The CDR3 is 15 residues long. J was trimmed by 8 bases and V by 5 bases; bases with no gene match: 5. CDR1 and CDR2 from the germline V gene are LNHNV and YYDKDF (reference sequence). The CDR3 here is CATSSGTSGSDEQFF. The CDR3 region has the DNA TGTGCCACCAGCTCCGGGACTAGCGGGAGCGATGAGCAGTTCTTC.

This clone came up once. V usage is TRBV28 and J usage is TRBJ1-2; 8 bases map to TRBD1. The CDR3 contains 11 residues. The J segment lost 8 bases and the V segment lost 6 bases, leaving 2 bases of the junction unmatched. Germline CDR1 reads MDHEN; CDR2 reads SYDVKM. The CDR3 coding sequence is TGTGCCAGCAGCGACAGGGGCGGCTACACCTTC. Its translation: CASSDRGGYTF.

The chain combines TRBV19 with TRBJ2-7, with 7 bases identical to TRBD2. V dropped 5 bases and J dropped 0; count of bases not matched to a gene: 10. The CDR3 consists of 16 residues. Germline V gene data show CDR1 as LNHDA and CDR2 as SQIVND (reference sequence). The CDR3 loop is CASSSRRGGSSYEQYF. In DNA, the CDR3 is TGTGCCAGTAGTTCCCGGCGGGGCGGGAGCTCCTACGAGCAGTACTTC.

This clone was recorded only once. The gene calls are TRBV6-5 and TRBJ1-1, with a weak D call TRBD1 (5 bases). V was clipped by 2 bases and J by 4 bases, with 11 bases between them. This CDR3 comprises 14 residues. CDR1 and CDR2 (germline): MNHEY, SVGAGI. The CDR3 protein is CASSYLGTSTEAFF. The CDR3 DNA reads TGTGCCAGCAGTTACCTTGGGACTAGCACTGAAGCTTTCTTT.

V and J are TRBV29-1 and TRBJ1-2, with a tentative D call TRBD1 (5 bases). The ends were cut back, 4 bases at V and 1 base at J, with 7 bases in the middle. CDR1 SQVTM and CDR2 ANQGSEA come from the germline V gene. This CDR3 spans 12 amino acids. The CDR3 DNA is TGCAGCGTTGGGGGGGGTAACTATGGCTACACCTTC. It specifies CSVGGGNYGYTF. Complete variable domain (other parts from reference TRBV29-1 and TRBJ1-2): SAVISQKPSRDICQRGTSLTIQCQVDSQVTMMFWYRQQPGQSLTLIATANQGSEATYESGFVIDKFPISRPNLTFSTLTVSNMSPEDSSIYLCSVGGGNYGYTFGSGTRLTVV.

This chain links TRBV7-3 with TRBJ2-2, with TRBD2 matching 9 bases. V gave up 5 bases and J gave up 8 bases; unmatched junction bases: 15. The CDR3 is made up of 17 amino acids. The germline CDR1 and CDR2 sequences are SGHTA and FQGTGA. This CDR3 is CASSPTGTSSRRGELFF. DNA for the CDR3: TGTGCCAGCAGCCCAACCGGGACTAGCTCCAGGAGGGGGGAGCTGTTTTTT.

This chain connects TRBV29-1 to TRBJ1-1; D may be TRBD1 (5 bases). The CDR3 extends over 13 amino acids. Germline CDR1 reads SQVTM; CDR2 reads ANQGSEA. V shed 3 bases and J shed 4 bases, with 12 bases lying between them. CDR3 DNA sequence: TGCAGCGTTGAGGGGCCCTCGGGCACTGAAGCTTTCTTT. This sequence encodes CSVEGPSGTEAFF. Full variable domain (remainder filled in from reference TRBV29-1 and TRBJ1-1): SAVISQKPSRDICQRGTSLTIQCQVDSQVTMMFWYRQQPGQSLTLIATANQGSEATYESGFVIDKFPISRPNLTFSTLTVSNMSPEDSSIYLCSVEGPSGTEAFFGQGTRLTVV.

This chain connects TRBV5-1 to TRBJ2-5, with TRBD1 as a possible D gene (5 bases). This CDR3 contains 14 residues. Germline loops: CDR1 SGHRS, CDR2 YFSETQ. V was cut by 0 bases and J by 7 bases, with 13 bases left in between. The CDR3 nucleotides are TGCGCCAGCAGCTTGGTTTTCAGGGAAGGGACCCAGTACTTC. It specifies CASSLVFREGTQYF.

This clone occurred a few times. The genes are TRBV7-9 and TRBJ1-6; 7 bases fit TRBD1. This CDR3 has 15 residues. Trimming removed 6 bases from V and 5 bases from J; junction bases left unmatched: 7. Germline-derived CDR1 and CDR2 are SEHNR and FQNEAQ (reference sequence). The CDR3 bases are TGTGCCAGCAGGAACCGGGACAGAAATAATTCACCCCTCCACTTT. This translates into CASRNRDRNNSPLHF.

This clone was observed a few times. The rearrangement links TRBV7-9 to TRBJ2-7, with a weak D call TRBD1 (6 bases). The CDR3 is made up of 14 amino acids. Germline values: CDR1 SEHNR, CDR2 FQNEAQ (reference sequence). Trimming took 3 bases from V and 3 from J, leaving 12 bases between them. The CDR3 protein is CASSFPGHRYEQYF. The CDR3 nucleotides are TGTGCCAGCAGCTTCCCGGGACACCGCTACGAGCAGTACTTC.

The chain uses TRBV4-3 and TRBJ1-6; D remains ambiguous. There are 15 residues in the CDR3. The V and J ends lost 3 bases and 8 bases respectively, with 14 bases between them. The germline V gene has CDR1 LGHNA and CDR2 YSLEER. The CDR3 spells CASSHRIGDYSPLHF. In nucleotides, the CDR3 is TGCGCCAGCAGCCACCGGATTGGCGACTATTCACCCCTCCACTTT.

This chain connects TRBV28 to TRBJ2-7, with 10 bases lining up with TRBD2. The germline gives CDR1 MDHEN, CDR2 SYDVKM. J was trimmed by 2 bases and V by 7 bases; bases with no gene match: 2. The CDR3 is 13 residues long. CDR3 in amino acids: CASKRGGPYEQYF. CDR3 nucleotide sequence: TGTGCCAGCAAGCGGGGGGGCCCCTACGAGCAGTACTTC.

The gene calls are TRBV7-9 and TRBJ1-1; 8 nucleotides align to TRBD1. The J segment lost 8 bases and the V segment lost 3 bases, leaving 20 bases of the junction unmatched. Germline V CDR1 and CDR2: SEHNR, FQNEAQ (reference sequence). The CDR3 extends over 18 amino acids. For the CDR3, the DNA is TGTGCCAGCAGCTTTAAAAGGACAGGGTTTTCGATCCGAAACGAAGCTTTCTTT. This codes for CASSFKRTGFSIRNEAFF.

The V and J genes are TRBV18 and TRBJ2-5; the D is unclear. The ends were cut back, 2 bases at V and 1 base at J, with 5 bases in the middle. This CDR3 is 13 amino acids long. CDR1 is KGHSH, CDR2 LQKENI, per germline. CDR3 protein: CASSPGSQETQYF. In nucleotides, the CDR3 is TGTGCCAGCTCACCAGGCAGCCAAGAGACCCAGTACTTC.